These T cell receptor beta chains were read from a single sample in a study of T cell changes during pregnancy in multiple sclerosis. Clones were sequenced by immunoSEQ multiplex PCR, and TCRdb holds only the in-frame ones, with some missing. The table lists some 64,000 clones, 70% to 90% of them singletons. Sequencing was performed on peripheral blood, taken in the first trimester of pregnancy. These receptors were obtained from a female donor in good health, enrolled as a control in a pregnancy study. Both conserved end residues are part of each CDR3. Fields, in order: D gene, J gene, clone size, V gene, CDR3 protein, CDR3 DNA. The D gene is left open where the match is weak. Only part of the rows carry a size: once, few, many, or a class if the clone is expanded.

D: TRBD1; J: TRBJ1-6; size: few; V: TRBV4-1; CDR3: CASSQGTGGNSPLHF; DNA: TGCGCCAGCAGCCAAGGGACAGGGGGAAATTCACCCCTCCACTTT
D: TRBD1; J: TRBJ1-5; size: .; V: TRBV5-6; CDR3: CASSWGTGEDNQPQHF; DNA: TGTGCCAGCAGCTGGGGGACAGGGGAGGACAATCAGCCCCAGCATTTT
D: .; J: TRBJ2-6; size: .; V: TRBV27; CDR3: CASTGSGANVLTF; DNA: TGTGCCAGCACGGGGTCTGGGGCCAACGTCCTGACTTTC
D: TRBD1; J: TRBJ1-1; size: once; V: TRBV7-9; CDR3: CASRHISDRGPEAFF; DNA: TGTGCCAGCAGACATATTTCAGACAGGGGACCCGAAGCTTTCTTT
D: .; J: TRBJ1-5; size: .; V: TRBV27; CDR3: CASSPDSNQPQHF; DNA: TGTGCCAGCAGTCCAGATAGCAATCAGCCCCAGCATTTT
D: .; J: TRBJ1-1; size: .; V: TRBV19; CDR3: CASSIPGAPNTEAFF; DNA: TGTGCCAGTAGTATCCCAGGGGCGCCGAACACTGAAGCTTTCTTT
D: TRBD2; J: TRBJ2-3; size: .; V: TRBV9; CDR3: CASSAGLAGSTDTQYF; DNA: TGTGCCAGCAGCGCCGGATTAGCGGGGAGCACAGATACGCAGTATTTT
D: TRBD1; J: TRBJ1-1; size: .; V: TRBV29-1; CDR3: CSVEGTGGANTEAFF; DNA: TGCAGCGTTGAAGGGACAGGGGGCGCGAACACTGAAGCTTTCTTT
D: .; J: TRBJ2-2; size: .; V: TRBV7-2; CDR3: CASNPDSGTGELFF; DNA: TGTGCCAGCAACCCGGACAGCGGCACCGGGGAGCTGTTTTTT
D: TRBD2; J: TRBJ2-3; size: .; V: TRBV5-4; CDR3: CASSLGGGGFTDTQYF; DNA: TGTGCCAGCAGCCTTGGTGGGGGGGGGTTCACAGATACGCAGTATTTT
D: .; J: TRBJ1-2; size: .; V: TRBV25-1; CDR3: CASSGLSTGSNYGYTF; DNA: TGTGCCAGCAGTGGCCTTTCCACAGGGTCTAACTATGGCTACACCTTC
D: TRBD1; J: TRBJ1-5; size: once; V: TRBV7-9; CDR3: CASSPGTGHNQPQHF; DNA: TGTGCCAGCAGCCCAGGGACAGGCCACAATCAGCCCCAGCATTTT
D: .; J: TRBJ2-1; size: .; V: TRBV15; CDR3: CATSGHRERTQLASSSYNEQFF; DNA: TGTGCCACCAGCGGGCACAGGGAGAGAACGCAGTTAGCATCAAGCTCCTACAATGAGCAGTTCTTC
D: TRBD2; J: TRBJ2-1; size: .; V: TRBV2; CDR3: CASNVLADLNEQFF; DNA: TGTGCCAGCAATGTACTAGCGGACCTCAATGAGCAGTTCTTC
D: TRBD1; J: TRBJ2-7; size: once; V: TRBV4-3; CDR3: CASSPNRGADEQYF; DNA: TGCGCCAGCAGCCCTAACAGGGGGGCCGACGAGCAGTACTTC
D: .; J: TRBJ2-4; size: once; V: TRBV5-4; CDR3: CASSLAVAQNIQYF; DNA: TGTGCCAGCAGCTTGGCAGTGGCCCAAAACATTCAGTACTTC
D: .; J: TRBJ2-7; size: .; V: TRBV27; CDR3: CASSLAGRETYEQYF; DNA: TGTGCCAGCAGTTTGGCCGGACGGGAAACCTACGAGCAGTACTTC
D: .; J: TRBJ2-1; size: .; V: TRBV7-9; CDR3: CASSLSTLSRGRYEQFF; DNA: TGTGCCAGCAGCTTATCCACCCTTAGCAGGGGGAGGTATGAGCAGTTCTTC
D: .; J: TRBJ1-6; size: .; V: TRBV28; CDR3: CASSSQGIVGSPLHF; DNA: TGTGCCAGCAGTTCCCAGGGAATAGTAGGTTCACCCCTCCACTTT
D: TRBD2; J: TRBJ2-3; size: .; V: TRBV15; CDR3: CATSRGTAGGGAADTQYF; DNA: TGTGCCACCAGCAGAGGGACCGCCGGCGGGGGGGCAGCAGATACGCAGTATTTT
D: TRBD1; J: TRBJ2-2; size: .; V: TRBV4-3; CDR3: CASSSRQGPHTGELFF; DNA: TGCGCCAGCAGCTCTCGACAGGGGCCCCACACCGGGGAGCTGTTTTTT
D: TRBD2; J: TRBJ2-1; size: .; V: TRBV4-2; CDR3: CASSQDGTSGVVASYNEQFF; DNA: TGTGCCAGCAGCCAAGATGGGACTAGCGGGGTCGTTGCCTCCTACAATGAGCAGTTCTTC
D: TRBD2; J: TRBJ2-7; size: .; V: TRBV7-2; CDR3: CASSTTSGGAEGYEQYF; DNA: TGTGCCAGCAGCACCACTAGCGGGGGGGCCGAGGGCTACGAGCAGTACTTC